These 7 T cell receptor beta chains came from one sample sequenced in a study of cytomegalovirus exposure and HLA in healthy donors (dated by TCRdb to 2016 to 2017). Libraries were prepared through the immunoSEQ multiplex PCR assay. For the multiplex PCR, a mixture combining 60 forward primers for TCR Vbeta segments and 13 reverse primers for TCR Jbeta segments was used. The table comes from immuneACCESS by way of TCRdb, which keeps in-frame sequences with V and J called. Part of the clones is missing from these tables; in studies checked, under half for an unresolved V gene and the rest for unknown reasons. The sample includes about 110,000 clones, with roughly 82% observed a single time. Roughly 4.2% of the sample lies in the top ten. Sequencing used PBMCs. These receptors were taken from a male donor in good health and CMV-seronegative.

J is TRBJ1-4 and V is TRBV5-4, with TRBD1 matching 7 bases. Germline V gene data show CDR1 as SGHNT and CDR2 as YYREEE (reference sequence). The CDR3 is 14 residues long. The trim removed 4 bases at V and 4 bases at J, leaving 4 bases unmatched. The CDR3 loop reads CASSRDRYNEKLFF. The DNA for the CDR3 is TGTGCCAGCAGCCGGGACAGATATAATGAAAAACTGTTTTTT. Full variable domain (rest looked up from reference TRBV5-4 and TRBJ1-4): ETGVTQSPTHLIKTRGQQVTLRCSSQSGHNTVSWYQQALGQGPQFIFQYYREEENGRGNFPPRFSGLQFPNYSSELNVNALELDDSALYLCASSRDRYNEKLFFGSGTQLSVL.

The CDR3 DNA follows: TGTGCCAGCAACCGGGACAGGGGATACGCGGCTTTCTTT. This encodes CASNRDRGYAAFF. The chain carries TRBV14 and TRBJ1-1, with TRBD1 matching 10 bases. Trimming took 7 bases from V and 11 from J; bases not matched to a gene: 10. The germline V gene encodes CDR1 SGHDN and CDR2 FVKESK. This CDR3 region has 13 residues.

The rearrangement joins TRBV13 to TRBJ2-5; the match to TRBD2 covers 12 bases. CDR3 length equals 16 residues. Germline lookup yields CDR1 PRHDT and CDR2 FYEKMQ (reference sequence). Trimming at V came to 5 bases and at J to 2 bases, leaving 6 bases not matched to a gene. The CDR3 loop is CASSLRLAGDQETQYF. DNA of the CDR3: TGTGCCAGCAGCCTCCGACTAGCGGGAGATCAAGAGACCCAGTACTTC.

CDR3 DNA: TGTGCCAGCGGGACGGACAGGGCCCTGGTTACAGATACGCAGTATTTT. It codes for CASGTDRALVTDTQYF. This rearrangement joins TRBV27 to TRBJ2-3; 8 nucleotides match TRBD1. Germline V gene data show CDR1 as MNHEY and CDR2 as SMNVEV (reference sequence). With 8 bases clipped from V and 3 bases from J, the junction kept 13 bases outside the gene matches. The CDR3 covers 16 residues.

The genes are TRBV7-9 and TRBJ2-1, with D possibly matching TRBD2 (5 bases). With 0 bases removed from V and 9 bases from J, the gap between germline ends came to 9 bases. From germline, CDR1 is SEHNR and CDR2 FQNEAQ (reference sequence). This CDR3 has 13 amino acids. The CDR3 nucleotides read TGTGCCAGCAGCTTAGCGGCGGAGGCTGAGCAGTTCTTC. It yields the protein CASSLAAEAEQFF.

This clone turned up a few times. The chain is built from TRBV19 and TRBJ1-6; no reliable D call. The CDR3 has 16 residues. Deletions cut 5 bases from V and 2 bases from J, with 13 bases between. Germline V gene sequence: CDR1 LNHDA, CDR2 SQIVND (reference sequence). The chain's CDR3 is CASSPNTGTYNSPLHF. The CDR3 nucleotides read TGTGCCAGTAGTCCCAACACCGGGACCTATAATTCACCCCTCCACTTT.

The genes are TRBV7-2 and TRBJ2-5; tentatively, D is TRBD2 (6 bases). The CDR3 is made up of 13 amino acids. Germline CDR1 and CDR2: SGHTA and FQGNSA. Trimming stripped 5 bases from V and 5 bases from J, with 12 bases between. This CDR3 reads CASSQNRGETQYF. As DNA, the CDR3 is TGTGCCAGCAGCCAAAACCGGGGGGAGACCCAGTACTTC.